This T cell receptor beta chain was recovered during a study of PD-1 blockade in mismatch repair-deficient tumors. Turning to the study itself: Patients had about a dozen mismatch repair-deficient cancer types and were previously treated and progressing.

Mismatch repair deficiency was confirmed in all patients, by PCR or immunohistochemistry. TCRs were sequenced from a few patients responding to pembrolizumab. CDR3 length equals 12 residues. Germline CDR1 SGHRS, CDR2 YFSETQ. V was clipped by 5 bases and J by 5 bases, with 8 bases between them. This clone came up a few times. Its antigen is unidentified. Repertoires were generated with immunoSEQ multiplex PCR, while TCRdb's copy carries only in-frame clones and drops some. The sample includes about 35,000 clones, 65% to 85% of them seen just once. General study findings and limits: After pembrolizumab, tumor-resident clones rose rapidly, then generally contracted before radiologic responses.

J is TRBJ1-5 and V is TRBV5-1, with a possible D match to TRBD1 (5 bases). Sample: PBMCs, taken less than 7 weeks after starting pembrolizumab. The TCR was taken from an adult with mismatch repair-deficient cancer. The CDR3 nucleotides read TGCGCCAGCAGGGGGGGATATCAGCCCCAGCATTTT. It yields the protein CASRGGYQPQHF.